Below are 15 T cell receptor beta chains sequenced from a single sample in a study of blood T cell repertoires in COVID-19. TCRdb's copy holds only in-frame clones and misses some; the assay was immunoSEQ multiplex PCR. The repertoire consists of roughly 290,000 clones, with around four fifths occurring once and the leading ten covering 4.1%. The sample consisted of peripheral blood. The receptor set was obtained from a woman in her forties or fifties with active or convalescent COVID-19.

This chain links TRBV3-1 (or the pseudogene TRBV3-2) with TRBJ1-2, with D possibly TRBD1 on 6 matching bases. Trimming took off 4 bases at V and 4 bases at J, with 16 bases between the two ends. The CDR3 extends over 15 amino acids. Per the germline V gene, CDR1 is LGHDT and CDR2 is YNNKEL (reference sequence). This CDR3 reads CASSPGGRGSYGYTF. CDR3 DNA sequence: TGTGCCAGCAGCCCCGGCGGGAGGGGGTCCTATGGCTACACCTTC.

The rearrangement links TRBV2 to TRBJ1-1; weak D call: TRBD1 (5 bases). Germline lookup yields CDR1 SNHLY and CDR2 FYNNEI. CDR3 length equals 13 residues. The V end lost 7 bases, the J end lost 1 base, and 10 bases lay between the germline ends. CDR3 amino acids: CASTRQRNTEAFF. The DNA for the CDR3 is TGTGCCAGCACCCGACAGAGGAACACTGAAGCTTTCTTT.

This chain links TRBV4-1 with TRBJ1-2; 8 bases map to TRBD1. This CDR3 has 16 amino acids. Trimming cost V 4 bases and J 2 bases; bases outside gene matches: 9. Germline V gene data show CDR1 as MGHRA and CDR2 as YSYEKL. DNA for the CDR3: TGCGCCAGCAGCCGCACAGACCGGGACAGGAACTATGGCTACACCTTC. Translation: CASSRTDRDRNYGYTF.

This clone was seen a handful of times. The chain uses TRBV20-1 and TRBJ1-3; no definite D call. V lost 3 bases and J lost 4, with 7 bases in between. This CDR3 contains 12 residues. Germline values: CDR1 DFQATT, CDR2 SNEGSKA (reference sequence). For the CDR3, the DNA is TGCAGTGCTAGTCGTCAGGGAAACACCATATATTTT. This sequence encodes CSASRQGNTIYF.

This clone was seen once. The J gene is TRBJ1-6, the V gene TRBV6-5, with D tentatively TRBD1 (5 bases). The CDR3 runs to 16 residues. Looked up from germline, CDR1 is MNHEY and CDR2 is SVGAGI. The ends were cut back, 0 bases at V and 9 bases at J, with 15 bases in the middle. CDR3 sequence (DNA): TGTGCCAGCAGTTACTCGTCAGGGCACCTCGGTTCACCCCTCCACTTT. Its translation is CASSYSSGHLGSPLHF.

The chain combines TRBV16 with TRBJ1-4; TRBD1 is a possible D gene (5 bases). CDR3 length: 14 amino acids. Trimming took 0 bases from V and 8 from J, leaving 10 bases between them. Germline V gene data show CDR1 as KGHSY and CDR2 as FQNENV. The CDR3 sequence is CASSQSSGEEKLFF. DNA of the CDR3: TGTGCCAGCAGCCAATCGTCGGGGGAAGAAAAACTGTTTTTT.

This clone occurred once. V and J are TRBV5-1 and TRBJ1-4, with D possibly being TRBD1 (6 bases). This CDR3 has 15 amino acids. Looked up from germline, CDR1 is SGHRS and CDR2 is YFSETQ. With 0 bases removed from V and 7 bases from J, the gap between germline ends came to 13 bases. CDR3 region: CASSLAPARGEKLFF. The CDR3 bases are TGCGCCAGCAGCTTGGCCCCCGCCAGGGGTGAAAAACTGTTTTTT. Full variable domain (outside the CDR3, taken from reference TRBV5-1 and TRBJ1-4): KAGVTQTPRYLIKTRGQQVTLSCSPISGHRSVSWYQQTPGQGLQFLFEYFSETQRNKGNFPGRFSGRQFSNSRSEMNVSTLELGDSALYLCASSLAPARGEKLFFGSGTQLSVL.

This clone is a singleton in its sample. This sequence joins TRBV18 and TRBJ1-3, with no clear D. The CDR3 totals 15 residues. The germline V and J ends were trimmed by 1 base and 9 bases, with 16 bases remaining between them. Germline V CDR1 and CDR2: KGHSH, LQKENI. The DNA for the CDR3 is TGTGCCAGCTCACCACGCGTCCGAGGAGAAGGCACCATATATTTT. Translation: CASSPRVRGEGTIYF.

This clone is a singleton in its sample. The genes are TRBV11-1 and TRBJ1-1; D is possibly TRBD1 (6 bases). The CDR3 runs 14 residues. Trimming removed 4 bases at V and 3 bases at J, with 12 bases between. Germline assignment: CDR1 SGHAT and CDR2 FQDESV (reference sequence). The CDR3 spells CASSSQGGDTEAFF. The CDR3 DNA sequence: TGTGCCAGCAGCTCACAGGGAGGGGACACTGAAGCTTTCTTT.

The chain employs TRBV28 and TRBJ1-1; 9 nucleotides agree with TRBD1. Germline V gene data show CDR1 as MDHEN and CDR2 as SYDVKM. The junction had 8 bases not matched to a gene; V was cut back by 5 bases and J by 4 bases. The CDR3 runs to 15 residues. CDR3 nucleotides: TGTGCCAGCAGTCCTACACAGGGGGCTGGCACTGAAGCTTTCTTT. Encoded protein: CASSPTQGAGTEAFF. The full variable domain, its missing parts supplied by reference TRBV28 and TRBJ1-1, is DVKVTQSSRYLVKRTGEKVFLECVQDMDHENMFWYRQDPGLGLRLIYFSYDVKMKEKGDIPEGYSVSREKKERFSLILESASTNQTSMYLCASSPTQGAGTEAFFGQGTRLTVV.

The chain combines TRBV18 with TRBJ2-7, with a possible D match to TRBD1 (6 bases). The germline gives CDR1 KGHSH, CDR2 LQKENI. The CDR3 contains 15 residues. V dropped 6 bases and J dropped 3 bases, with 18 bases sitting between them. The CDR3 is CASSSLQGTFYEQYF. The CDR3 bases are TGTGCCAGCTCTTCCCTCCAGGGGACCTTCTACGAGCAGTACTTC.

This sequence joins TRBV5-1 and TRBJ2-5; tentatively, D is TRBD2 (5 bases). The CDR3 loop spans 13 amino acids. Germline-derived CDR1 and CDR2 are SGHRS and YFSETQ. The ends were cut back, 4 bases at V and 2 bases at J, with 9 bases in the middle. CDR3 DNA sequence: TGCGCCAGCAGCAAGGAGGTGCAAGAGACCCAGTACTTC. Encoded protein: CASSKEVQETQYF.

CDR3 protein: CASSFVGANTGELFF. The CDR3 DNA reads as TGTGCCAGCAGTTTCGTGGGAGCGAACACCGGGGAGCTGTTTTTT. The rearrangement links TRBV6-5 to TRBJ2-2; possibly TRBD2 for D (5 bases). From germline, CDR1 is MNHEY and CDR2 SVGAGI. V was clipped by 4 bases and J by 0 bases, with 9 bases between them. The CDR3 consists of 15 residues.

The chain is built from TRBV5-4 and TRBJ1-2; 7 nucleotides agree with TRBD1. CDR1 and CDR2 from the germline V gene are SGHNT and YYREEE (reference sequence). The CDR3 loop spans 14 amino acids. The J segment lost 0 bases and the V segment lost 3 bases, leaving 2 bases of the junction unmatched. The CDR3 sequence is CASSWGQPNYGYTF. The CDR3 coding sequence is TGTGCCAGCAGCTGGGGACAGCCTAACTATGGCTACACCTTC.

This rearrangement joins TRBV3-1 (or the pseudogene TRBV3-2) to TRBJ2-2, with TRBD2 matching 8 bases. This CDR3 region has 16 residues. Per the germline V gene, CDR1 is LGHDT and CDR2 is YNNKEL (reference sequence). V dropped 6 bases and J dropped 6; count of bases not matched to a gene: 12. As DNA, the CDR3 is TGTGCCAGCAGACCCACTAGCGGACGCCCCCCCGGGGAGCTGTTTTTT. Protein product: CASRPTSGRPPGELFF.